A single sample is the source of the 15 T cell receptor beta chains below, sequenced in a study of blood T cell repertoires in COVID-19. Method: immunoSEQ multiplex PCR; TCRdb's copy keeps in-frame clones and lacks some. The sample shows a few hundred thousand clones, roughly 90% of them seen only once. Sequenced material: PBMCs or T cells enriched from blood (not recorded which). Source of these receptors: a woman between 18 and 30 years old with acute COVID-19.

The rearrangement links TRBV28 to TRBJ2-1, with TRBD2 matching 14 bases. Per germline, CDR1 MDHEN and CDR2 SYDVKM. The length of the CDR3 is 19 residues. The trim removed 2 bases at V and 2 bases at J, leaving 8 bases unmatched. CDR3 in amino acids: CASSLKGGTSGSPYNEQFF. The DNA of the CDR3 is TGTGCCAGCAGTTTAAAGGGGGGGACTAGCGGGAGTCCCTACAATGAGCAGTTCTTC.

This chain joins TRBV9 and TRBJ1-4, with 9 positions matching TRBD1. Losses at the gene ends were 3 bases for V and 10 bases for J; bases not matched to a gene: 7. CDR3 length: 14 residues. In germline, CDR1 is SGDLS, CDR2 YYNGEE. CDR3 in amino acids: CASSGTGGDGKLFF. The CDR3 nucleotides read TGTGCCAGCAGCGGCACAGGGGGCGACGGAAAACTGTTTTTT.

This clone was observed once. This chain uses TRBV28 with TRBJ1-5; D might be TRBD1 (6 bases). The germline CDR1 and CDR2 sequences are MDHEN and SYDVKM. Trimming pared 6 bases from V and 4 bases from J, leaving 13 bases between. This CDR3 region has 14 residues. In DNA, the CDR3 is TGTGCCAGCAGCCTACAGGGAAAAAATCAGCCCCAGCATTTT. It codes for CASSLQGKNQPQHF.

The CDR3 DNA is TGTGCCAGCATTCAAGACAGGGCGATCAATCAGCCCCAGCATTTT. Encoded protein: CASIQDRAINQPQHF. The rearrangement uses TRBV2 and TRBJ1-5, with TRBD1 matching over 7 bases. The germline V gene encodes CDR1 SNHLY and CDR2 FYNNEI. Trimming removed 7 bases from V and 3 bases from J; junction bases left unmatched: 9. The length of the CDR3 is 15 residues.

The CDR3 reads CASSLAGGALWNQPQHF. CDR3 DNA sequence: TGTGCCAGCAGCTTAGCGGGGGGGGCCCTATGGAATCAGCCCCAGCATTTT. This sequence joins TRBV7-2 and TRBJ1-5, with D maybe TRBD1 (6 bases). The CDR3 has 17 residues. Deletions cut 0 bases from V and 4 bases from J, with 16 bases between. CDR1 SGHTA and CDR2 FQGNSA come from the germline V gene.

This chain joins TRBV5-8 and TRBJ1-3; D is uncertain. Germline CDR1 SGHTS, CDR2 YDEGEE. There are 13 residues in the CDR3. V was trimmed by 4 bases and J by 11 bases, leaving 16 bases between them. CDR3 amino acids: CASSRGPLRAIYF. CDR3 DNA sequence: TGTGCCAGCAGCCGAGGGCCTTTGAGGGCCATATATTTT.

CDR3 nucleotides: TGTGCCAGCAGCTCAGAAGACAGGGGTCATTCACCCCTCCACTTT. Translated: CASSSEDRGHSPLHF. This chain uses TRBV7-9 with TRBJ1-6; TRBD1 aligns across 8 bases. Germline CDR1 and CDR2: SEHNR and FQNEAQ (reference sequence). The ends lost 4 bases at V and 8 bases at J; junction bases unmatched: 7. CDR3 length: 15 amino acids.

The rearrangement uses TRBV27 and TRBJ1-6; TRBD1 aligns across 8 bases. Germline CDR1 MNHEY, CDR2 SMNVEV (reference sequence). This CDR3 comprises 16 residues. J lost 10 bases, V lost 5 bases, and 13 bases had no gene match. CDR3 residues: CASSPPRGQGGSPLHF. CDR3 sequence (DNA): TGTGCCAGCAGTCCCCCCCGCGGACAGGGAGGATCACCCCTCCACTTT.

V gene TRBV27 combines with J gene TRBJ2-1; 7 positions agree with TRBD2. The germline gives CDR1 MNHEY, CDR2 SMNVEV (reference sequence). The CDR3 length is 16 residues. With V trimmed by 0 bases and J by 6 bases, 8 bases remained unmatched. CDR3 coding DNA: TGTGCCAGCAGTTTATCGATCGGGAGGCTTTTCAATGAGCAGTTCTTC. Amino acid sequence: CASSLSIGRLFNEQFF.

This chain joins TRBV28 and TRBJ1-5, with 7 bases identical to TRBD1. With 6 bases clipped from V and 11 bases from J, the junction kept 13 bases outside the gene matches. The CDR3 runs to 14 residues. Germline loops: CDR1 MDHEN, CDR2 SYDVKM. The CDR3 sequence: CASSRTGAEGAQHF. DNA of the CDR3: TGTGCCAGCAGCCGAACAGGGGCCGAGGGGGCCCAGCATTTT.

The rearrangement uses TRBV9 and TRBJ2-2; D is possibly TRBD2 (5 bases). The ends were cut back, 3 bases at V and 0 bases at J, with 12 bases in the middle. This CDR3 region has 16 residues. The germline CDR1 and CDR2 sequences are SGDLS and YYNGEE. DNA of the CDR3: TGTGCCAGCAGCGAGCCCGGACTGTCGAACACCGGGGAGCTGTTTTTT. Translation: CASSEPGLSNTGELFF.

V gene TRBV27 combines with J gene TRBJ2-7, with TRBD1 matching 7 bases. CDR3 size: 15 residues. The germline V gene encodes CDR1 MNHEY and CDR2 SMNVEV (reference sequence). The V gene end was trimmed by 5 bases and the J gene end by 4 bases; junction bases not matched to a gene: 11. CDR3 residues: CASSRDSTIPYEQYF. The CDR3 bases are TGTGCCAGCAGTAGGGACAGCACCATACCTTACGAGCAGTACTTC.

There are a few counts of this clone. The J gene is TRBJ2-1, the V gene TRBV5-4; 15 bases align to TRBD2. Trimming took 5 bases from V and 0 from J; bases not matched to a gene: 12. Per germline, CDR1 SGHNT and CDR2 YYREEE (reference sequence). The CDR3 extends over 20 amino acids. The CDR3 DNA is TGTGCCAGCAGTAAGGGACTAGCGGGAGGCCAGAAGAGCTCCTACAATGAGCAGTTCTTC. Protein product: CASSKGLAGGQKSSYNEQFF.

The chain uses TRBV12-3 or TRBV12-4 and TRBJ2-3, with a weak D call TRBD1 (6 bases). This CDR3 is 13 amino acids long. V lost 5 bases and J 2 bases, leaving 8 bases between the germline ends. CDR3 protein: CASSDRFTDTQYF. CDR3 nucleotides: TGTGCCAGCAGTGACAGGTTCACAGATACGCAGTATTTT.

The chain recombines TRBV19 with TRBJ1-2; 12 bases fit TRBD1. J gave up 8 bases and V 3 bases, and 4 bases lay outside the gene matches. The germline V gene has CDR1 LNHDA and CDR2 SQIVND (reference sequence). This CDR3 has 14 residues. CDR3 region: CASSMGTGGSGYTF. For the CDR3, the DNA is TGTGCCAGTAGTATGGGGACAGGGGGCTCCGGCTACACCTTC.